This section outlines one TCR beta chain sequence together with its context. This clone was seen once. The antigen this receptor binds is unknown. There are no base qualities to consult, and no much larger clone falls within one base. The multiplex PCR used 52 forward TRBV primers and 13 reverse TRBJ primers, with assay-based and computational corrections for amplification bias. Rearranged TRB loci were amplified from genomic DNA by multiplex PCR within the immunoSEQ assay. Sequencing of the TRB amplicons was done on an Illumina HiSeq platform. The authors' pipeline ran thus. Raw sequences were error-filtered and aligned to reference gene sequences by custom algorithms, then analyzed with the immunoSEQ online tools. Frequencies of productive and nonproductive TRB rearrangements were assessed among unique sequences as well as among total sequences. Assessment of potential self-reactivity relied on the hydrophobicity of positions 6 and 7 in the TRB CDR3, along with their amino acid composition. Prism software was used to run t tests, Mann-Whitney tests or two-way ANOVA for comparisons between groups. TCRdb obtained this table from immuneACCESS and retained in-frame rearrangements with V and J assigned. These tables miss some clones; where compared with another copy, unresolved V genes account for less than half of the shortfall, and the remainder is unexplained. Clone size and the V and J calls come from that table; the DNA yielded D and trimming. The sample data list 25,000 or so clones, and roughly 90% of these were observed just once. Approximately 1.4% of the sample is held by the ten biggest clonotypes.

The sample comes from a study of regulatory T cells listed by TCRdb under 2018. General notes on the study: Between CD3G-deficient patients and healthy controls, the study compared T-cell receptor beta repertoires in sorted regulatory T cells, conventional CD4+ T cells and CD8+ T cells. The study at large found these results: Enrichment for hydrophobic residues at CDR3 positions 6 and 7 was found in conventional CD4+ T cells from CD3G-deficient patients, suggesting more self-reactive specificities. In patients, repertoires had restricted unique TRB V-J pairs and skewed V and J gene usage, with regulatory T cells showing the most marked changes.

Deletion took 3 bases off V and 4 bases off J, with a span of 12 bases between the germline ends. CDR3 length: 14 amino acids, cysteine to phenylalanine. Just the 42-base CDR3 DNA is kept, in frame starting at base 1. CDR1 and CDR2 (MNHNS, SASEGT) derive from the germline V gene. Evidence of autoimmunity was present in all CD3G-deficient patients, and the autoimmunity was more severe in two of the patients. Patients were tested at ages ranging from 2 to 39 years, and reduced naive and increased memory CD4+ and CD8+ T-cell proportions were found in the patients. CD4+ cells were FACS-sorted into CD25-high CD127-low regulatory T cells and CD25-low CD127-high conventional CD4+ T cells. About 6 individuals with CD3G deficiency made up the patient group. An international network of physicians across the United States, Europe and Asia provided the patient samples and clinical data. Ficoll density separation was used to isolate peripheral blood mononuclear cells.

The V and J genes are TRBV6-1 and TRBJ1-2, with TRBD1 as a weak D call on 6 bases. The TCR sequence derives from a child aged 5 to 17 with CD3G deficiency. The material sequenced was conventional CD4+ T cells sorted from blood. The DNA sequence follows: TGTGCCAGCAGTGAGAGCACAGGGCTCTATGGCTACACCTTC. This is translated as CASSESTGLYGYTF.